A single sample is the source of the 8 T cell receptor beta chains below, sequenced in a study of blood T cell repertoires in COVID-19. Using immunoSEQ multiplex PCR, the repertoire was profiled, and TCRdb retains in-frame clones only, with some absent. The sample holds fewer than 250,000 clones, 70% to 85% seen once. The specimen was peripheral blood. Receptors originate from an elderly woman with acute or convalescent COVID-19.

The chain employs TRBV7-9 and TRBJ2-1; 8 nucleotides agree with TRBD1. Germline V CDR1 and CDR2: SEHNR, FQNEAQ (reference sequence). The CDR3 runs to 15 residues. V was pared by 0 bases and J by 4 bases, with 2 bases of the junction left unmatched. The CDR3 coding sequence is TGTGCCAGCAGCTTAGCACAGGGGGGTTACAATGAGCAGTTCTTC. It is translated as CASSLAQGGYNEQFF.

The chain employs TRBV5-6 and TRBJ2-7, with D possibly TRBD2 on 6 matching bases. The CDR3 has 14 residues. Germline V gene lookup returns CDR1 SGHDT and CDR2 YYEEEE. Trimming shortened V by 0 bases and J by 7 bases, and 14 bases separated the two germline ends. In nucleotides, the CDR3 is TGTGCCAGCAGCTTGGACTCGGGGGATGGGGAGCAGTACTTC. Its translation: CASSLDSGDGEQYF. Full variable domain (remainder filled in from reference TRBV5-6 and TRBJ2-7): DAGVTQSPTHLIKTRGQQVTLRCSPKSGHDTVSWYQQALGQGPQFIFQYYEEEERQRGNFPDRFSGHQFPNYSSELNVNALLLGDSALYLCASSLDSGDGEQYFGPGTRLTVT.

The chain employs TRBV5-4 and TRBJ2-2; 12 bases match TRBD2. Trimming took 6 bases from V and 1 from J; bases not matched to a gene: 13. The CDR3 is 19 amino acids. Germline-derived CDR1 and CDR2 are SGHNT and YYREEE (reference sequence). In nucleotides, the CDR3 is TGTGCCAGCACCTTCACCGCACTAGCGGGGGGCTGGAACACCGGGGAGCTGTTTTTT. It is translated as CASTFTALAGGWNTGELFF.

V is TRBV5-1 and J is TRBJ2-7; 8 positions match TRBD1. The trim removed 0 bases at V and 1 base at J, leaving 3 bases unmatched. The CDR3 is made up of 15 amino acids. CDR1 SGHRS and CDR2 YFSETQ come from the germline V gene. The CDR3 region has the DNA TGCGCCAGCAGCTTGGCACAGGGGGGTTCCTACGAGCAGTACTTC. Translation: CASSLAQGGSYEQYF.

The chain links TRBV28 to TRBJ2-2, with 7 bases that match TRBD2. This CDR3 region has 15 residues. Germline lookup yields CDR1 MDHEN and CDR2 SYDVKM. V gave up 5 bases and J gave up 3 bases; unmatched junction bases: 6. The CDR3 loop reads CASSQRGRDTGELFF. DNA of the CDR3: TGTGCCAGCAGTCAACGGGGGAGGGACACCGGGGAGCTGTTTTTT.

This clone was seen repeatedly, ten times or more. This chain uses TRBV9 with TRBJ1-2; possibly TRBD1 for D (6 bases). Germline V gene data show CDR1 as SGDLS and CDR2 as YYNGEE. V dropped 3 bases and J dropped 4 bases, with 13 bases sitting between them. The CDR3 totals 14 residues. CDR3: CASSDQTGPYGYTF. The CDR3, as DNA: TGTGCCAGCAGCGACCAAACAGGGCCCTATGGCTACACCTTC. The full variable domain, its missing parts supplied by reference TRBV9 and TRBJ1-2, is DSGVTQTPKHLITATGQRVTLRCSPRSGDLSVYWYQQSLDQGLQFLIQYYNGEERAKGNILERFSAQQFPDLHSELNLSSLELGDSALYFCASSDQTGPYGYTFGSGTRLTVV.

The rearrangement joins TRBV7-2 to TRBJ2-1; D perhaps matches TRBD2 (5 bases). Trimming left V 5 bases short and J 4 bases short, with 21 bases between. CDR3 length: 17 residues. Germline CDR1 reads SGHTA; CDR2 reads FQGNSA. The CDR3: CASSKQTPRSGYNEQFF. The CDR3 bases are TGTGCCAGCAGCAAACAGACTCCCCGGAGCGGTTACAATGAGCAGTTCTTC. The whole variable domain, remainder taken from reference TRBV7-2 and TRBJ2-1, is GAGVSQSPSNKVTEKGKDVELRCDPISGHTALYWYRQSLGQGLEFLIYFQGNSAPDKSGLPSDRFSAERTGGSVSTLTIQRTQQEDSAVYLCASSKQTPRSGYNEQFFGPGTRLTVL.

This sequence joins TRBV5-4 and TRBJ1-1; TRBD1 matches 9 bases. With 2 bases clipped from V and 4 bases from J, the junction kept 3 bases outside the gene matches. CDR3 length: 14 amino acids. Per germline, CDR1 SGHNT and CDR2 YYREEE (reference sequence). The CDR3 here is CASSFGQGTTEAFF. CDR3 sequence (DNA): TGTGCCAGCAGCTTTGGACAGGGGACCACTGAAGCTTTCTTT.